Only one count was recorded for the clone carrying this TCR beta chain. Its antigen is still unknown. TCRdb's copy holds only in-frame clones and misses some; the assay was immunoSEQ multiplex PCR. The sample holds about 14,000 clones, around 72% seen once. The CDR3 sequence is 15 residues long. CDR1 MNHEY and CDR2 SMNVEV come from the germline V gene (reference sequence). J lost 2 bases, V lost 0 bases, and 3 bases had no gene match. This sample is part of a study of radiotherapy plus CTLA-4 blockade in lung cancer. About the research overall: Across the patients, objective responses occurred in about 19%, and disease control in roughly 30%. Regarding the study as a whole: Among reported predictors of response, early blood T cell clone dynamics with interferon-beta performed best.

J is TRBJ1-2 and V is TRBV27; 7 bases line up with TRBD1. The TCR comes from a human donor with non-small cell lung cancer whose response to radiotherapy plus ipilimumab could not be evaluated. Sequences were derived from peripheral blood, sampled from a patient treated with radiotherapy plus ipilimumab. The CDR3 bases are TGTGCCAGCAGTTTATCGGCACAGGGGAACTATGGCTACACCTTC. This gives the protein CASSLSAQGNYGYTF.